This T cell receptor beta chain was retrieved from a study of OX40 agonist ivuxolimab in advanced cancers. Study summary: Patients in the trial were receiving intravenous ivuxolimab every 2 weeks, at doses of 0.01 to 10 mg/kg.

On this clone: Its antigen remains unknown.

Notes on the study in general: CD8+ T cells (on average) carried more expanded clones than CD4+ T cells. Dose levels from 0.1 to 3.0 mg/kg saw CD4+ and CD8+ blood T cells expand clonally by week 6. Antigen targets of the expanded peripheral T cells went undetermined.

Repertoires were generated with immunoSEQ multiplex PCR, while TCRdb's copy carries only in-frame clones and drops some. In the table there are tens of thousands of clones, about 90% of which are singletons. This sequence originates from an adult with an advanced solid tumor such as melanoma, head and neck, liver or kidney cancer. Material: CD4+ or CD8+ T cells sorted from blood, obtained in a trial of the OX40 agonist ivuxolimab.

Here the CDR3 reads CASSSDRGGNTIYF. CDR3 coding DNA: TGTGCCAGCAGCTCCGACAGGGGAGGAAACACCATATATTTT. The chain employs TRBV11-2 and TRBJ1-3; 8 positions match TRBD1. CDR3 length: 14 amino acids. The ends lost 4 bases at V and 4 bases at J; junction bases unmatched: 3. Germline lookup yields CDR1 SGHAT and CDR2 FQNNGV. Full variable domain (rest looked up from reference TRBV11-2 and TRBJ1-3): EAGVAQSPRYKIIEKRQSVAFWCNPISGHATLYWYQQILGQGPKLLIQFQNNGVVDDSQLPKDRFSAERLKGVDSTLKIQPAKLEDSAVYLCASSSDRGGNTIYFGEGSWLTVV.